This T cell receptor (beta chain) was profiled in a study of a mutant IDH1 vaccine in newly diagnosed glioma. Looking at the study overall: Pretreatment consisted of radiotherapy, temozolomide, or both, with most receiving both. Whole-study results and caveats: Any relationship between pseudoprogression and changes in top peripheral T cell clonotypes seemed absent.

The time point denotes: baseline, week 1 (first vaccination visit). Treatment given: pre-vaccination baseline after standard-of-care therapy. New WHO grade 3 or 4 IDH1-mutant, ATRX-lost astrocytomas were present in all donors. Sequencing was performed with immunoSEQ multiplex PCR; in TCRdb, only in-frame clones are kept and a portion is missing. The sample lists 50,000 or so clones; about 82% were seen once. Trimming pared 3 bases from V and 4 bases from J, leaving 12 bases between. Per the germline V gene, CDR1 is SNHLY and CDR2 is FYNNEI. This CDR3 contains 14 residues. About this clone: The antigen is unknown.

This specimen was PBMCs, taken from a glioma patient treated with radiotherapy, temozolomide or both. V gene TRBV2 combines with J gene TRBJ1-2; D possibly corresponds to TRBD1 (5 bases). This sequence was found in a man aged 18 to 30 with glioma. The CDR3 DNA follows: TGTGCCAGCAGTGATAACCGGGGCCGCTATGGCTACACCTTC. Residues: CASSDNRGRYGYTF.